These T cell receptor beta chains were read from a single sample in a study of monozygotic twins with inflammatory bowel disease. TCRdb reprocessed the 5' RACE reads and reports one entry per CDR3 protein, with no DNA. Its clone listing holds 300,000 to 450,000 distinct CDR3 sequences. Material: blood. These receptors originate from a human donor with ulcerative colitis or Crohn's disease, or a healthy co-twin of an affected twin (not recorded which). CDR3s include the opening cysteine and the closing phenylalanine or tryptophan.

v_gene,j_gene,CDR3aa
TRBV7-2,TRBJ2-2,CASSLVYSGDTGELFF
TRBV12-3/TRBV12-4,TRBJ1-6,CASRSGGGRFNSPLHF
TRBV20-1,TRBJ2-1,CSARVRGGASYNEQFF
TRBV10-3,TRBJ2-2,CAISAPSGGRNTGELFF
TRBV18,TRBJ2-1,CASSPRTQGDEQFF
TRBV6-1,TRBJ2-7,CASIPQVGYGEQYF
TRBV28,TRBJ2-7,CASSSPGQGPIYEQYF
TRBV18,TRBJ1-1,CASSPRSQGNTEAFF
TRBV12-5,TRBJ2-7,CASGFEGRHNTYEQYF
TRBV7-6,TRBJ2-7,CASSIGTPSYEQYF
TRBV20-1,TRBJ1-6,CSARDFGMEYNSPLHF
TRBV5-5,TRBJ2-3,CASSRDGFTDTQYF
TRBV5-1,TRBJ2-4,CASSLEVRSIAKNIQYF
TRBV24-1,TRBJ2-2,CASQGQANTGELVF
TRBV3-1,TRBJ2-1,CASSPQTFSRSSSYNEQFF
TRBV5-1,TRBJ1-2,CASSLGDGGGNGYTF
TRBV12-3/TRBV12-4,TRBJ2-6,CASSTSGTNVLTF
TRBV6-5,TRBJ2-7,CASSYRGTGGYEQYF
TRBV7-6,TRBJ2-1,CASSLSGELYNEQFF
TRBV6-5,TRBJ1-1,CASSYFSGTANTEAFF
TRBV19,TRBJ1-2,CASSTPGTGLFSTPGYTF
TRBV6-2/TRBV6-3,TRBJ2-1,CASSYPDYGGRTTPYNEQFF
TRBV4-2,TRBJ1-6,CASSQDQSSYNSPFHF
TRBV7-9,TRBJ2-2,CASSGAVELFF
TRBV7-2,TRBJ1-4,CASSIPGPGNEKLFF
TRBV7-6,TRBJ2-5,CASSLARSQETQYF
TRBV27,TRBJ1-1,CASTKGTEAFF
TRBV7-2,TRBJ1-1,CASSFPGTENTEAFF
TRBV29-1,TRBJ2-2,CSVVPSTGELFF
TRBV20-1,TRBJ1-5,CSATKSRDKWSQPQHF
TRBV7-3,TRBJ2-3,CASTVLAGGADTQYF